This TCR beta chain was recorded in a study of T cell repertoires in cytomegalovirus infection. Study-level background: From public TCR beta signatures came an indication of both CMV infection and matching HLA type. Broader study findings: Frequencies of public TCR beta families were cumulated, and this identified carriers of CMV plus the relevant HLA.

CDR1 is LNHDA, CDR2 SQIVND, per germline (reference sequence). Deletions cut 5 bases from V and 7 bases from J, with 20 bases between. CDR3 size: 15 residues. In this sample, this clonotype turned up a few times. Its antigen is still unknown. TCRdb re-analysed the reads in MiXCR, keeping a single row per CDR3 protein. The sample carries under 850,000 distinct CDR3 sequences, 35% recorded once. The chain employs TRBV19 and TRBJ1-1, with D hard to call. The TCR sequence derives from a human donor in good health (CMV status not recorded). Some clones in this sample may be carry-over from other donors' samples. Sequenced: PBMCs. The DNA for the CDR3 is TGTGCCAGTAGTCGTCAGAGGTATAAGGAGGGTGAAGCTTTCTTT. Protein sequence: CASSRQRYKEGEAFF.